This T cell receptor beta chain was sequenced for a study of response to subunit inactivated influenza vaccine. The germline CDR1 and CDR2 sequences are MNHEY and SVGEGT. Trimming pared 5 bases from V and 2 bases from J, leaving 15 bases between. This CDR3 region has 15 residues. Study observations and caveats: The study's authors posited that every seasonal influenza vaccination enlists few new T cells.

About this clonotype: Its antigen is as yet unknown.

Via MiXCR, TCRdb re-called the RT-PCR reads, giving one row per CDR3 protein. This repertoire shows 650,000 to 850,000 distinct CDR3 sequences, around 14% found once; its top ten account for 5.5% to 7%. The TCR comes from a man between 45 and 60 years old who received an inactivated influenza vaccine. The chain combines TRBV6-2 or TRBV6-3 with TRBJ2-5; D gene ambiguous. The specimen was PBMCs from blood, collected roughly 15 days before vaccination. The CDR3 loop is CASSPSVGSQETQYF. In DNA form, the CDR3 reads TGTGCCAGCAGTCCAAGCGTCGGCAGTCAAGAGACCCAGTACTTC.